These 10 T cell receptor beta chains originate from one sample sequenced in a study of blood T cell repertoires in COVID-19. Produced via immunoSEQ multiplex PCR; TCRdb's table is partial and in-frame only. Of about 180,000 clones listed, approximately 81% are singletons. Specimen: peripheral blood. The receptors stem from a person in their 70s with COVID-19, enrolled during active disease.

V and J are TRBV4-3 and TRBJ2-7; 9 nucleotides agree with TRBD2. V dropped 0 bases and J dropped 6; count of bases not matched to a gene: 9. The germline V gene has CDR1 LGHNA and CDR2 YSLEER. The CDR3 extends over 16 amino acids. CDR3 sequence: CASSQDPSGRLGEQYF. The DNA for the CDR3 is TGCGCCAGCAGCCAAGACCCGAGCGGGAGGTTGGGCGAGCAGTACTTC.

This chain connects TRBV7-2 to TRBJ2-5, with 7 positions matching TRBD2. V was clipped by 7 bases and J by 5 bases; unmatched bases: 4. In germline, CDR1 is SGHTA, CDR2 FQGNSA. The CDR3 has 12 residues. CDR3 in DNA: TGTGCCAGCACCCTTAGCGGGGAGACCCAGTACTTC. The encoded protein is CASTLSGETQYF.

The J gene is TRBJ2-7, the V gene TRBV11-1; 8 bases fit TRBD1. V lost 1 base and J lost 2; bases outside the gene matches: 1. Germline V gene lookup returns CDR1 SGHAT and CDR2 FQDESV (reference sequence). The CDR3 extends over 14 amino acids. CDR3 residues: CASSLGDRTYEQYF. CDR3 nucleotide sequence: TGTGCCAGCAGCTTAGGGGACAGGACCTACGAGCAGTACTTC.

As DNA, the CDR3 is TGTGCCAGCAGTGACTTTGTACACAGATCCTACGAGCAGTACTTC. Translation gives CASSDFVHRSYEQYF. This chain connects TRBV6-4 to TRBJ2-7; no firm D call. Germline CDR1 is MRHNA and CDR2 is SNTAGT. Trimming took off 1 base at V and 1 base at J, with 11 bases between the two ends. The CDR3 totals 15 residues.

This chain links TRBV18 with TRBJ2-7, with 7 bases matching TRBD1. V shed 3 bases, J shed 1 base, and the junction held 27 bases outside the gene matches. Germline assignment: CDR1 KGHSH and CDR2 LQKENI. This CDR3 is 22 amino acids long. The CDR3 nucleotides read TGTGCCAGCTCACCGGCGAGGGGGCGCCCCTTTGCTCACACCGTGGTGTCCTACGAGCAGTACTTC. Its translation: CASSPARGRPFAHTVVSYEQYF.

Only a few counts were recorded for this clone. The chain links TRBV6-2 or TRBV6-3 to TRBJ2-7, with D uncertain. The germline gives CDR1 MNHEY, CDR2 SVGEGT. V gave up 6 bases and J gave up 6 bases, with 9 bases separating them. The CDR3 has 11 amino acids. The CDR3 DNA reads as TGTGCCAGCAGCCGAGAGCTCGAGCAGTACTTC. Translated, it gives CASSRELEQYF.

This clone was seen a handful of times. The V call is TRBV7-6, the J call TRBJ2-7; 15 nucleotides line up with TRBD2. Germline lookup yields CDR1 SGHVS and CDR2 FNYEAQ. The trim removed 0 bases at V and 3 bases at J, leaving 6 bases unmatched. CDR3 size: 18 residues. The CDR3 DNA reads TGTGCCAGCAGCTTAGCGGCGGGACTAGCGGGAGGAGGCTACGAGCAGTACTTC. It translates to CASSLAAGLAGGGYEQYF.

The count of this clone is one. The V call is TRBV3-1 (or the pseudogene TRBV3-2), the J call TRBJ2-2, with D perhaps matching TRBD1 (5 bases). Between the trimmed V and J ends, which lost 4 bases and 2 bases, there was a span of 11 bases. CDR3 length: 15 amino acids. Per germline, CDR1 LGHDT and CDR2 YNNKEL (reference sequence). CDR3 loop: CASSLQDTNTGELFF. The CDR3 region has the DNA TGTGCCAGCAGCCTACAGGATACAAACACCGGGGAGCTGTTTTTT.

The chain combines TRBV28 with TRBJ2-5, with TRBD1 matching 7 bases. CDR3 length: 13 amino acids. Germline V lookup: CDR1 MDHEN, CDR2 SYDVKM. This chain's CDR3 is CRNPPGQQETQYF. The CDR3 nucleotides are TGTCGAAATCCACCGGGACAGCAAGAGACCCAGTACTTC.

The chain has TRBV19 and TRBJ1-4, with D unclear. With 4 bases removed from V and 7 bases from J, the gap between germline ends came to 7 bases. Germline V gene lookup returns CDR1 LNHDA and CDR2 SQIVND (reference sequence). CDR3 length equals 12 residues. The CDR3 sequence is CASSTLGEKLFF. The CDR3 bases are TGTGCCAGTAGTACGCTCGGTGAAAAACTGTTTTTT.